This paragraph covers one T cell receptor (beta chain) sequence. It lacks a known antigen. Base qualities are not recorded, but no much larger clone differs from it by a single base. The donors were healthy, HIV-negative adults who had no recently reported acute infections or vaccinations. Only Caucasian adults living in Nashville, Tennessee, USA were represented among the donors. Magnetic negative selection was used to enrich CD4+ T cells, after which naive cells were positively selected on CD45RA and the negative fraction became the memory subset. After blood collection by leukapheresis, PBMCs were isolated using Ficoll-Histopaque density gradient centrifugation and then cryopreserved in the vapor phase of liquid nitrogen. Analytical flow cytometry was used to check the purity and quantity of each magnetically sorted T cell population. From each sorted fraction, genomic DNA was isolated and quantified by UV absorbance on a Nanodrop 2000c.

Using the deep immunoSEQ assay, multiplex PCR amplified TCR CDR3 regions from genomic DNA. Extracted genomic DNA from each cell subset was distributed evenly across all wells of several immunoSEQ 96-well plates, and each plate was treated as a replicate. Each replicate PCR for sorted subsets received approximately 200 ng genomic DNA, equal to roughly 33,000 T cell genomes. The purified libraries were quantified using a Qubit 3.0 fluorometer, sized with a Bioanalyzer 2100, and then quantified again using the KAPA Library Quantification kit. Each immunoSEQ 96-well plate was sequenced on its own single-read 150-cycle Illumina NextSeq 550 flow cell. The authors processed their data as follows. Because the immunoSEQ output included only junctional sequences and no quality scores, the filtering could not be the same as the filtering used for full-length reads. To assign V/J genes and CDR3, sequences were annotated against IMGT germline references using PyIR, a Python wrapper for IgBLAST v1.9. Reads with weak V/J assignments (E-value above 1e-6), missing CDR3, stop codons, out-of-frame junctions, or ambiguous translated residues were removed. A V3J clonotype was defined by an identical inferred V gene, J gene, and CDR3 amino acid sequence. Percentage overlap between repertoires was calculated by dividing the number of shared unique clonotypes by the size of the smaller repertoire. RTK rarefaction, the Chao1 estimator, and Recon v2.1 estimates of unobserved clonotypes were used to assess repertoire richness. OLGA was used to compute generation probabilities for all TCRbeta clonotypes that the gDNA method yielded from a few donors. TCRdb carries this immuneACCESS record with in-frame sequences only. Its versions omit some clonotypes, under half of them owing to an unresolved V gene in the studies checked, with the rest unexplained. The V and J calls and clone size are taken from that table; D and trimming were inferred from the DNA. Within this sample are over 2 million clones, with around 95% of them counted one time only. The biggest ten clones account for 0.1% to 0.15% of the sample.

Taken from cysteine to phenylalanine, the CDR3 has 13 residues. The CDR3 DNA has 39 bases and is translated from base 1. CDR1 and CDR2, looked up from the germline V gene (reference sequence), are MNHNY and SVGAGI. V was cut back by 2 bases and J by 7 bases, leaving a gap of 11 bases between them. This entry is derived from a study of shared clonotypes between healthy human individuals (dated by TCRdb to 2019 to 2021). Notes on the research overall: The cohort included three men and two women between 18 and 49 years of age. For each donor, CD4 naive and CD4 memory were each run on three plates, CD8 naive on two plates, and CD8 memory on one plate. To estimate repertoire size and how much clonotype sharing occurs between individuals, the study deeply sequenced the blood TCR repertoires of about 5 healthy adults. To increase sequencing depth and limit assay-specific biases, different laboratories used diverse techniques to prepare libraries and sequence TCR repertoires. Between about 0.85 and 9.5 billion PBMCs per donor were obtained by leukapheresis.

What the study reported, not specific to this receptor: Based on pairwise subsampling, the degree of clonotype sharing among donors was expected to be affected by sequencing depth. Rarefaction of sorted-subset datasets indicated incomplete sequencing despite the large sequencing depth. Clonotypes shared by all four sorted-subset donors showed higher generation probabilities than non-shared clonotypes. Across four donors, around 5% of naive CD4, over 3% of naive CD8, 2.3% of memory CD4, and over 0.35% of memory CD8 clonotypes were shared. Sampling was restricted to blood, and TCR repertoires in tissue are likely to differ from TCR repertoires in blood. Because the study included a small number of donors, the genetic and exposure-history diversity represented was limited. Naive subsets generally had larger estimated clonotype richness than memory subsets.

Sequencing was carried out using naive CD4+ T cells sorted from blood. Reading the label with the study, this specimen's cell subset or site is: CD45RA+ positively selected. The V and J genes are TRBV6-6 and TRBJ2-5, with no reliable assignment of the D segment. The clonotype originates from a man aged 18 to 29 in good health. The CDR3 region reads CASSYSPTRTQYF. The bases read TGTGCCAGCAGTTACAGCCCCACACGGACCCAGTACTTC.